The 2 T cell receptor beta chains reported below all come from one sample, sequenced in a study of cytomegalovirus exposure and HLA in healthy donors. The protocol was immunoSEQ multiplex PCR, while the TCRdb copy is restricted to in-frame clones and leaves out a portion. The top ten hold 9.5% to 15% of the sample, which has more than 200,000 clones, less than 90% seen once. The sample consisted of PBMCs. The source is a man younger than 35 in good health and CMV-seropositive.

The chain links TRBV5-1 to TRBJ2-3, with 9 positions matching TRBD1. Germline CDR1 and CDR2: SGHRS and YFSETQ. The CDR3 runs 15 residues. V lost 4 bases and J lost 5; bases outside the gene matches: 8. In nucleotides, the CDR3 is TGCGCCAGCAGCGCGGGACAGGGAGTGGGAGATACGCAGTATTTT. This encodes CASSAGQGVGDTQYF. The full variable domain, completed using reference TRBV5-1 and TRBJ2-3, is KAGVTQTPRYLIKTRGQQVTLSCSPISGHRSVSWYQQTPGQGLQFLFEYFSETQRNKGNFPGRFSGRQFSNSRSEMNVSTLELGDSALYLCASSAGQGVGDTQYFGPGTRLTVL.

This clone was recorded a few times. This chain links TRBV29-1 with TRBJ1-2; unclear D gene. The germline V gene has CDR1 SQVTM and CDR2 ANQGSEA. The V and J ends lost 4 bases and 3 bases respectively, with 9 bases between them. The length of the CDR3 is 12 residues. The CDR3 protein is CSVGGADYGYTF. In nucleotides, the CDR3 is TGCAGCGTTGGGGGAGCAGACTATGGCTACACCTTC.